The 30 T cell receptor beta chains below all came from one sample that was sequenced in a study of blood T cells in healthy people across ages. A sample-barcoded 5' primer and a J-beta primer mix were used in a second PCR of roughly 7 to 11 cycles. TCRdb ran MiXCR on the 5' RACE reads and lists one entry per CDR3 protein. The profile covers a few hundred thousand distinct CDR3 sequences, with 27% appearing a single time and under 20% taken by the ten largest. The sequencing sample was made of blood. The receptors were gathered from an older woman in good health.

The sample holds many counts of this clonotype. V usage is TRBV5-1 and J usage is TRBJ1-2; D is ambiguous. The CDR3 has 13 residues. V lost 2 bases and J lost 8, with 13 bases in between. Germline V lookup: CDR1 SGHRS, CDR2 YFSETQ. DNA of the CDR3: TGCGCCAGCAGCTTCCAGGCGTCTGAAGGCTACACCTTC. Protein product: CASSFQASEGYTF.

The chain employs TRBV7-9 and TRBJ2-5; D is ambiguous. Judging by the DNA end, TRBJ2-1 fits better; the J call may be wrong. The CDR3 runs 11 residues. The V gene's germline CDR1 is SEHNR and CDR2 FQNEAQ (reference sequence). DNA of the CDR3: TGTGCCAGCAGCCTGCTTGATGAGCAGTTCTTC. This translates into CASSLLDEQFF.

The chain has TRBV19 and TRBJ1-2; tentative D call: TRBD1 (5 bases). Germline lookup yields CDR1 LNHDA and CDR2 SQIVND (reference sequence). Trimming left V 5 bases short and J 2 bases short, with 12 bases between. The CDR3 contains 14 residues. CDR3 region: CASSPPGRNYGYTF. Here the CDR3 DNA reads TGTGCCAGTAGTCCCCCGGGACGAAACTATGGCTACACCTTC.

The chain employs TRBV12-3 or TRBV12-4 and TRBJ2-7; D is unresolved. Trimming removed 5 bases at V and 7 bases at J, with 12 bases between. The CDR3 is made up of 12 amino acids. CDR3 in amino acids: CASSGVVGEQYF. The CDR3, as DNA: TGTGCCAGCAGTGGTGTTGTGGGAGAGCAGTACTTC.

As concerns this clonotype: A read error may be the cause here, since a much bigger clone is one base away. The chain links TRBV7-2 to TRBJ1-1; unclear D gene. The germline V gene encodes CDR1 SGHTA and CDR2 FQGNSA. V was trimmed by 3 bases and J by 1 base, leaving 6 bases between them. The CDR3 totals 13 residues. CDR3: CASSFKTNTEAFF. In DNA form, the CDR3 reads TGTGCCAGCAGCTTCAAAACGAACACTGAAGCTTTCTTT.

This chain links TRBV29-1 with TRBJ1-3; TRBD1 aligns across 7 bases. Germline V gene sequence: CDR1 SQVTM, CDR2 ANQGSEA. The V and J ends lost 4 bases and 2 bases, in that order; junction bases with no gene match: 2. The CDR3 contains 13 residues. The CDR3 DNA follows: TGCAGCGTTGGGGGACAGCCTGGAAACACCATATATTTT. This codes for CSVGGQPGNTIYF. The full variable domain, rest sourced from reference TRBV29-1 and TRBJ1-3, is SAVISQKPSRDICQRGTSLTIQCQVDSQVTMMFWYRQQPGQSLTLIATANQGSEATYESGFVIDKFPISRPNLTFSTLTVSNMSPEDSSIYLCSVGGQPGNTIYFGEGSWLTVV.

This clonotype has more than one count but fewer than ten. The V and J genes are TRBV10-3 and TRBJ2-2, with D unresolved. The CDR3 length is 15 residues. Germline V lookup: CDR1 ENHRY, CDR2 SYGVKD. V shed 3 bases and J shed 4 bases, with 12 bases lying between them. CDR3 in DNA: TGTGCCATCAGTGACCTACCTATTGGCACCGGGGAGCTGTTTTTT. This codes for CAISDLPIGTGELFF.

Here the CDR3 reads CASSQAPTGSYGYTF. CDR3 bases: TGCGCCAGCAGCCAGGCACCAACAGGGTCCTATGGCTACACCTTC. The genes are TRBV4-3 and TRBJ1-2; possible D gene TRBD1, 6 bases. The CDR3 consists of 15 residues. Looked up from germline, CDR1 is LGHNA and CDR2 is YSLEER. V was shortened by 3 bases and J by 4 bases, with 15 bases between the two germline ends.

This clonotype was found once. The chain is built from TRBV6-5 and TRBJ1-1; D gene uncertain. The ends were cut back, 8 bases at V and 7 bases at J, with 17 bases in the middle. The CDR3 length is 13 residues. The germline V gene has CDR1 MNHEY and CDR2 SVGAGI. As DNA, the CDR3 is TGTGCCAGCGTCGGATTAGTGCTCTTTGAAGCTTTCTTT. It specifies CASVGLVLFEAFF.

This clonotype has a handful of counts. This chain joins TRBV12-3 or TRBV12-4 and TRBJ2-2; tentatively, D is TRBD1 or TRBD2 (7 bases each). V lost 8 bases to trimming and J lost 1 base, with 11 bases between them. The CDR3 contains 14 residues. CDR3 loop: CASAGDRNTGELFF. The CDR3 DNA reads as TGTGCCAGCGCGGGGGACAGGAACACCGGGGAGCTGTTTTTT.

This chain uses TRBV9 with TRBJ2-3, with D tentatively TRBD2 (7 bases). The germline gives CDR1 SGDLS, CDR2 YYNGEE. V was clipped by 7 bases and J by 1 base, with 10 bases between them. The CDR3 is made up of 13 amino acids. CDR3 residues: CASGGGGTDTQYF. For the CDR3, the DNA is TGTGCCAGCGGGGGGGGCGGCACAGATACGCAGTATTTT.

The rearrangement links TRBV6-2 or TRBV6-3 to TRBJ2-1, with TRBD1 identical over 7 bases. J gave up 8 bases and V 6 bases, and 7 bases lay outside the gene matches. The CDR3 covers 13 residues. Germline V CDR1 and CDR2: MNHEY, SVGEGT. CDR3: CASRKTGIYEQFF. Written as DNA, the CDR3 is TGTGCCAGCAGGAAGACAGGGATCTATGAGCAGTTCTTC.

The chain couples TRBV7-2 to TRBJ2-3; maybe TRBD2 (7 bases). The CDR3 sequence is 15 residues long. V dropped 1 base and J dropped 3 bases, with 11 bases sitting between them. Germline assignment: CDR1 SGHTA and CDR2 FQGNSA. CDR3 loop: CASSLVAGATDTQYF. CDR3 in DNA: TGTGCCAGCAGCTTAGTGGCGGGGGCTACAGATACGCAGTATTTT.

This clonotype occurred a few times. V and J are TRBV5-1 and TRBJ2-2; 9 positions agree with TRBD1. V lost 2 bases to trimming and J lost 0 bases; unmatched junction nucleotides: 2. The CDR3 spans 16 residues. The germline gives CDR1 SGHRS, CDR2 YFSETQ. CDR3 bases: TGCGCCAGCAGCTTACAGGGGGCGGCGAACACCGGGGAGCTGTTTTTT. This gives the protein CASSLQGAANTGELFF. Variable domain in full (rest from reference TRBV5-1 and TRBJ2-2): KAGVTQTPRYLIKTRGQQVTLSCSPISGHRSVSWYQQTPGQGLQFLFEYFSETQRNKGNFPGRFSGRQFSNSRSEMNVSTLELGDSALYLCASSLQGAANTGELFFGEGSRLTVL.

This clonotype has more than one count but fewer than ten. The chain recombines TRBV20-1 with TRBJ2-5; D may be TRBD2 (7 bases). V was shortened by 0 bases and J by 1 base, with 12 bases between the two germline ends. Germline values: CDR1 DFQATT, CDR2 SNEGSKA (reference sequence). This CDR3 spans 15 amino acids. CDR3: CSARDTGRAQETQYF. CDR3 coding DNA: TGCAGTGCTAGAGATACAGGGAGGGCCCAAGAGACCCAGTACTTC.

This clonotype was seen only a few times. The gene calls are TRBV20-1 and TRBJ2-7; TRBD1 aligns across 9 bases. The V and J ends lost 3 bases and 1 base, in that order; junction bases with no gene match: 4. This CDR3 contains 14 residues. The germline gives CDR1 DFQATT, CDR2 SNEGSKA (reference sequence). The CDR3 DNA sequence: TGCAGTGCTAGCCCGGGACAGGGATCCTACGAGCAGTACTTC. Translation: CSASPGQGSYEQYF.

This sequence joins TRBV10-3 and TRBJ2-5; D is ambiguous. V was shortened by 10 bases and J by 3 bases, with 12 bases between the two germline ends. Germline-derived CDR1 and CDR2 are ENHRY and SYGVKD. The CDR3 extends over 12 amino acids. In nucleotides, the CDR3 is TGTGCCACCCGGGTCGCCGAAGAGACCCAGTACTTC. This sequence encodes CATRVAEETQYF.

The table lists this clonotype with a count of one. The CDR3 DNA reads TGTGCCAGCAGCCAGGGGACCCTTCGCTACACCTTC. Its translation: CASSQGTLRYTF. This sequence joins TRBV3-1 and TRBJ1-2; possibly TRBD1 for D (5 bases). The ends were cut back, 3 bases at V and 9 bases at J, with 11 bases in the middle. This CDR3 has 12 amino acids. CDR1 is LGHDT, CDR2 YNNKEL, per germline (reference sequence).

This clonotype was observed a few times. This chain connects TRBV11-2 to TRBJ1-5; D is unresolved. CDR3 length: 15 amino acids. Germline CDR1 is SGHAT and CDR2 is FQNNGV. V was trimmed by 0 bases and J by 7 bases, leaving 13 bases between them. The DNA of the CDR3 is TGTGCCAGCAGCTTAGATCCAAGTCCCCGCCAGCCCCAGCATTTT. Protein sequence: CASSLDPSPRQPQHF. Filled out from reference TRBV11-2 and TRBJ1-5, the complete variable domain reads EAGVAQSPRYKIIEKRQSVAFWCNPISGHATLYWYQQILGQGPKLLIQFQNNGVVDDSQLPKDRFSAERLKGVDSTLKIQPAKLEDSAVYLCASSLDPSPRQPQHFGDGTRLSIL.

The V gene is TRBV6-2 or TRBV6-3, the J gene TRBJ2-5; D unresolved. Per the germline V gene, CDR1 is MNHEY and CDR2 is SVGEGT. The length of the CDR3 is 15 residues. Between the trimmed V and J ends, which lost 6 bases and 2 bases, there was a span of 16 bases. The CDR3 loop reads CASSIPGRSQETQYF. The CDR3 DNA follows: TGTGCCAGCAGCATCCCTGGACGGAGTCAAGAGACCCAGTACTTC.

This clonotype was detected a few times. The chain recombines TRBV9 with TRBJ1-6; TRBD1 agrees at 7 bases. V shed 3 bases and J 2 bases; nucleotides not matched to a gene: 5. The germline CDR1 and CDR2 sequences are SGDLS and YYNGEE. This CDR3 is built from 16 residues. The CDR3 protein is CASSDSTGTYNSPLHF. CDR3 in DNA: TGTGCCAGCAGCGATTCGACAGGGACCTATAATTCACCCCTCCACTTT.

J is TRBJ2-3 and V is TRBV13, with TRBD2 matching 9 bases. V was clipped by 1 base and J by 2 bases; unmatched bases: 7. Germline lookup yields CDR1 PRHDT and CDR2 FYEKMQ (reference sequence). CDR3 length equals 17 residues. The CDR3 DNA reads TGTGCCAGCAGCTTAGCGTTGGCGGGGGGGATCACAGATACGCAGTATTTT. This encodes CASSLALAGGITDTQYF. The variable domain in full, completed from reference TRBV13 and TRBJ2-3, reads AAGVIQSPRHLIKEKRETATLKCYPIPRHDTVYWYQQGPGQDPQFLISFYEKMQSDKGSIPDRFSAQQFSDYHSELNMSSLELGDSALYFCASSLALAGGITDTQYFGPGTRLTVL.

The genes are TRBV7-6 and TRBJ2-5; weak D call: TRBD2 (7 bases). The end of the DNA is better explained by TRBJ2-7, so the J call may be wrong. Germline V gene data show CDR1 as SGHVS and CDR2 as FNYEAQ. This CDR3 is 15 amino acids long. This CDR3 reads CASSLGGGPPYEQYF. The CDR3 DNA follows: TGTGCCAGCAGCTTAGGCGGGGGCCCGCCCTACGAGCAGTACTTC.

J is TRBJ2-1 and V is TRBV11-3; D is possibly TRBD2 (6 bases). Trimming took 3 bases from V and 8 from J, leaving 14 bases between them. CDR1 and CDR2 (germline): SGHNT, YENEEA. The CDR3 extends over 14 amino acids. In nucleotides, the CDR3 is TGTGCCAGCAGCTTCGACGGTATAGCGGATGAGCAGTTCTTC. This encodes CASSFDGIADEQFF.

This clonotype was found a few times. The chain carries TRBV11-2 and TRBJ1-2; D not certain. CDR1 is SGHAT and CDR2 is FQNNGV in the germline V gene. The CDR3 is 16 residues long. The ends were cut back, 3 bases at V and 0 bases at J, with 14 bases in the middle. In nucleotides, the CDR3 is TGTGCCAGCAGCTTCTCCGGAACTAACGCTAACTATGGCTACACCTTC. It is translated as CASSFSGTNANYGYTF.

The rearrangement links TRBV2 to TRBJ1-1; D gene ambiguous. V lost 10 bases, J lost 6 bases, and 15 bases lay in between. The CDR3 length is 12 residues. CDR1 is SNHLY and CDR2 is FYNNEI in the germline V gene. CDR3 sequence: CATSPMVAEAFF. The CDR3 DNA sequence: TGTGCCACCTCGCCAATGGTGGCTGAAGCTTTCTTT.

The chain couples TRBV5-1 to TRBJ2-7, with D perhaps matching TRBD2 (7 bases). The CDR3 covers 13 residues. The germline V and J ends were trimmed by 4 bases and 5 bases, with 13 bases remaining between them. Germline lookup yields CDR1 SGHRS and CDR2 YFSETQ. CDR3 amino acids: CASSEPGGHEQYF. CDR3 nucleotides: TGCGCCAGCAGCGAACCGGGGGGCCACGAGCAGTACTTC.

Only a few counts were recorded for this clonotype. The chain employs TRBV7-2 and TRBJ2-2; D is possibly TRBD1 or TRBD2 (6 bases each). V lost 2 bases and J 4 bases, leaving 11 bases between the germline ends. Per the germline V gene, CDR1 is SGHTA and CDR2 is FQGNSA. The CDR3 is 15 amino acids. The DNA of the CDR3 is TGTGCCAGCAGCTTACTCGGGGGCATCACCGGGGAGCTGTTTTTT. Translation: CASSLLGGITGELFF.

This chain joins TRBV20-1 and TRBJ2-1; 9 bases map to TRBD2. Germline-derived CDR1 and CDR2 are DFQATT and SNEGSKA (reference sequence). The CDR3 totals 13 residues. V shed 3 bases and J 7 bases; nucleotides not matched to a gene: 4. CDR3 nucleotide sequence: TGCAGTGCTAGGGGGAGCGGGGGGAATGAGCAGTTCTTC. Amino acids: CSARGSGGNEQFF.

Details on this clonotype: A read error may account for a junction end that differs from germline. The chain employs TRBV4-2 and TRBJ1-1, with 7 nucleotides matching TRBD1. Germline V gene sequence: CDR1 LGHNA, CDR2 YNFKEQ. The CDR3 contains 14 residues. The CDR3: CASSQDRLARMTGF. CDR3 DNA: TGTGCCAGCAGCCAAGATCGGTTAGCCCGAATGACAGGGTTT.